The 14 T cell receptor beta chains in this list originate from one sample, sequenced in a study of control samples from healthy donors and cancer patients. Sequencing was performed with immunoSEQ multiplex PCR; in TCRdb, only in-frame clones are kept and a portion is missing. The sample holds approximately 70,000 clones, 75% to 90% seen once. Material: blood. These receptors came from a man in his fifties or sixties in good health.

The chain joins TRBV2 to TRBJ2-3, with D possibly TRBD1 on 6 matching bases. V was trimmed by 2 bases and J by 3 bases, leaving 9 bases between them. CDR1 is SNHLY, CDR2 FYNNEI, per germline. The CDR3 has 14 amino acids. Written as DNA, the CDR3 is TGTGCCAGCAGTGAAAGGGGGAGAACAGATACGCAGTATTTT. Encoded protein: CASSERGRTDTQYF.

Here the CDR3 DNA reads TGCGCCAGCAGCAAACCAACAGGGAATGAGCAGTTCTTC. Translation: CASSKPTGNEQFF. V is TRBV5-1 and J is TRBJ2-1; possible D gene TRBD1, 6 bases. This CDR3 is built from 13 residues. The germline V gene has CDR1 SGHRS and CDR2 YFSETQ. V was clipped by 4 bases and J by 7 bases, with 12 bases between them.

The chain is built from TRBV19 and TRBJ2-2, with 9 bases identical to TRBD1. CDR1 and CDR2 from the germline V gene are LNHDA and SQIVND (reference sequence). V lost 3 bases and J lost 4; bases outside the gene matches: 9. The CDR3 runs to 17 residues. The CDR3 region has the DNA TGTGCCAGTAGTATTGGGGGACAGGGAGGGTTCACCGGGGAGCTGTTTTTT. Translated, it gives CASSIGGQGGFTGELFF.

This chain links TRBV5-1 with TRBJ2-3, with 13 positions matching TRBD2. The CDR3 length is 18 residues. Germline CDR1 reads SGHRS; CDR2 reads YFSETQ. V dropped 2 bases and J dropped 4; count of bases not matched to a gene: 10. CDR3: CASSFRGLAGSSADTQYF. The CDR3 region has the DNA TGCGCCAGCAGCTTCCGGGGACTAGCGGGAAGTAGTGCAGATACGCAGTATTTT. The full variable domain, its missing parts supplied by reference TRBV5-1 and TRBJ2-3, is KAGVTQTPRYLIKTRGQQVTLSCSPISGHRSVSWYQQTPGQGLQFLFEYFSETQRNKGNFPGRFSGRQFSNSRSEMNVSTLELGDSALYLCASSFRGLAGSSADTQYFGPGTRLTVL.

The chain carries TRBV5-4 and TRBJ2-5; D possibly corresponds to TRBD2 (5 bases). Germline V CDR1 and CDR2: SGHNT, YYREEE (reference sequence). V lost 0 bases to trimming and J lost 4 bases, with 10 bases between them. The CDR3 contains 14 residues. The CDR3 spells CASSLEDSGETQYF. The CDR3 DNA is TGTGCCAGCAGCTTGGAGGACTCCGGAGAGACCCAGTACTTC.

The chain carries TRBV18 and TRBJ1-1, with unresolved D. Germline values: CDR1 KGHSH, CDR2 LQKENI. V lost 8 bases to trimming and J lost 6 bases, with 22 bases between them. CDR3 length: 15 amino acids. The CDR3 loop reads CASKLVGSTASEAFF. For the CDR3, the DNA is TGTGCCAGCAAACTGGTTGGCTCTACGGCGTCTGAAGCTTTCTTT.

Here the CDR3 DNA reads TGTGCCAGCAGCTCCCAGGGGTCAGGGGGTACAGATACGCAGTATTTT. Its translation: CASSSQGSGGTDTQYF. The rearrangement uses TRBV5-4 and TRBJ2-3; 7 bases match TRBD1. V lost 3 bases, J lost 3 bases, and 10 bases stayed unmatched. This CDR3 is built from 16 residues. Per the germline V gene, CDR1 is SGHNT and CDR2 is YYREEE (reference sequence).

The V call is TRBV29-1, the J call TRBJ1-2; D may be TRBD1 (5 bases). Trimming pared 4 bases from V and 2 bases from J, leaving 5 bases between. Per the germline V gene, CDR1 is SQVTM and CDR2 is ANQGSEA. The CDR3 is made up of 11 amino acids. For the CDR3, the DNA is TGCAGCGTTGCAGGGAACTATGGCTACACCTTC. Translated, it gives CSVAGNYGYTF. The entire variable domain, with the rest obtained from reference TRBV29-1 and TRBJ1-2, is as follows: SAVISQKPSRDICQRGTSLTIQCQVDSQVTMMFWYRQQPGQSLTLIATANQGSEATYESGFVIDKFPISRPNLTFSTLTVSNMSPEDSSIYLCSVAGNYGYTFGSGTRLTVV.

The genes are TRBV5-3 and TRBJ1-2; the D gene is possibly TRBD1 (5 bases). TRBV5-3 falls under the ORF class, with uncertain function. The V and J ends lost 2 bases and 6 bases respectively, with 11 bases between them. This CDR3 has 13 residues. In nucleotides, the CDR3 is TGTGCCAGAAGCTTAATCAGGGTAGATGGCTACACCTTC. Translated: CARSLIRVDGYTF.

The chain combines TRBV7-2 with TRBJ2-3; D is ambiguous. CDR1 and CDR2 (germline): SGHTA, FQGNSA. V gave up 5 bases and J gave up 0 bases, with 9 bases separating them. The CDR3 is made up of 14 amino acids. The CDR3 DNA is TGTGCCAGCAGCCTGGGCAGTAGCACAGATACGCAGTATTTT. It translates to CASSLGSSTDTQYF.

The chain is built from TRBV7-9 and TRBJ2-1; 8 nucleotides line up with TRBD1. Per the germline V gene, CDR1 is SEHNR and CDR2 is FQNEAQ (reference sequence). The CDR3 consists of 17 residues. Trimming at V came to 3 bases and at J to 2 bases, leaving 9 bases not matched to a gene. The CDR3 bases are TGTGCCAGCAGCTTTATAAATGGACAGGGACCCTACAATGAGCAGTTCTTC. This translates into CASSFINGQGPYNEQFF.

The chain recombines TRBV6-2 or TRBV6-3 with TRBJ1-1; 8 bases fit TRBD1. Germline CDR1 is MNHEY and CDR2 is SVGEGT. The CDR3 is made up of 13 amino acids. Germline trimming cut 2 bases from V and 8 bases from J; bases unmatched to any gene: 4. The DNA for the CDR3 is TGTGCCAGCAGTTACCACGACAGGGGAGAAGCTTTCTTT. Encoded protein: CASSYHDRGEAFF.

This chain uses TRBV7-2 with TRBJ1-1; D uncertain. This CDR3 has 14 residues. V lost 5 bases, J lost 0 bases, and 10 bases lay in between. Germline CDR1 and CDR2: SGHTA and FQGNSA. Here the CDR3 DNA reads TGTGCCAGCAGCCCTGGACTCCTGAACACTGAAGCTTTCTTT. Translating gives CASSPGLLNTEAFF.

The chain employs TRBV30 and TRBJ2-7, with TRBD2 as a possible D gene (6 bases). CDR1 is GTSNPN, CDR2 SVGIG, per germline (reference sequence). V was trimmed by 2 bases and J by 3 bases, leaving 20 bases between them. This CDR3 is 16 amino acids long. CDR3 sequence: CAWSRGLTAGHYEQYF. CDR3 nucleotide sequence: TGTGCCTGGAGTCGGGGACTGACTGCTGGGCACTACGAGCAGTACTTC.